Listed below are T cell receptor beta chains from one sample, sequenced in a study of T-cell reconstitution after alpha-beta-depleted transplantation in children. TCRdb redid the calling of the PCR reads with MiXCR, one entry per CDR3 protein. In the table there are 120,000 to 150,000 distinct CDR3 sequences, more than 8% of which are singletons. Sequences were derived from PBMCs, mostly from graft donor cells, sampled 180 days after TCRalphabeta/CD19-depleted stem cell transplant. The receptors come from a female patient aged 2 to 10 who had a stem cell transplant for congenital amegakaryocytic thrombocytopenia, so the T cells may come from the graft donor. The CDR3 runs from the conserved cysteine through the conserved F or W. D genes are given only for firm matches. Clone size, where shown, is once, few, many, or a class for clones that have expanded.

J | V | D | size | DNA | CDR3
TRBJ2-3 | TRBV29-1 | . | many | TGCAGCGTTGAGGGGAAAAAGAACACAGATACGCAGTATTTT | CSVEGKKNTDTQYF
TRBJ2-4 | TRBV3-1 | TRBD2 | . | TGTGCCAGCAGCCAAGCCTCGCTAGCGGGAGGCAGTCAGTACTTC | CASSQASLAGGSQYF
TRBJ1-5 | TRBV12-3/TRBV12-4 | . | many | TGTGCCAGCAGTTTTGGCGGGGGCAGGCTCAATCAGCCCCAGCATTTT | CASSFGGGRLNQPQHF
TRBJ2-1 | TRBV4-3 | TRBD1 | . | TGCGCCAGCAGCGCGGACAGGAGCTCCTACAATGAGCAGTTCTTC | CASSADRSSYNEQFF
TRBJ1-1 | TRBV28 | . | many | TGTGCCAGCACCAGCGGGGGGACTGAAGCTTTCTTT | CASTSGGTEAFF
TRBJ1-2 | TRBV29-1 | . | many | TGCAGCGTTGAAAGTCGGGGAAACTATGGCTACACCTTC | CSVESRGNYGYTF
TRBJ2-4 | TRBV24-1 | . | . | TGTGCCACCAGTGATTTAAAGAAAAACATTCAGTACTTC | CATSDLKKNIQYF
TRBJ2-3 | TRBV6-4 | TRBD2 | many | TGTGCCAGCAGTGCCGGGACTAGCGGCACAGATACGCAGTATTTT | CASSAGTSGTDTQYF
TRBJ1-2 | TRBV7-2 | TRBD1 | many | TGTGCCAGCAGAAGGACAGGGGATTCATTAACGGACACCTTC | CASRRTGDSLTDTF
TRBJ2-1 | TRBV9 | . | many | TGTGCCAGCAGCGTAGTAACTAGCAGCTACAATGAGCAGTTCTTC | CASSVVTSSYNEQFF
TRBJ2-6 | TRBV12-3/TRBV12-4 | . | . | TGTGCCAGCAGTTTAATTTTAGGGCAAGGGGCCAACGGCCTGACTTTC | CASSLILGQGANGLTF
TRBJ1-1 | TRBV20-1 | TRBD1 | few | TGCAGTGCACACCCCCAGGGGGTGCGGACTGAAGCTTTCTTT | CSAHPQGVRTEAFF
TRBJ2-7 | TRBV19 | TRBD2 | . | TGTGCCAGTATGTCCGGAAGCCGGGGGGCCTACGAGCAGTACTTC | CASMSGSRGAYEQYF
TRBJ1-2 | TRBV6-1 | . | many | TGTGCCACCGGGACTTTAGCTAACTATGGCTACACCTTC | CATGTLANYGYTF
TRBJ2-1 | TRBV27 | TRBD2 | many | TGTGCCAGCAGTCTCGGCGGGAGCTTCGCCTACAATGAGCAGTTCTTC | CASSLGGSFAYNEQFF
TRBJ2-7 | TRBV6-5 | . | few | TGTGCCAGCAAGTCTTTTGCGCGTAATGGCTACGAGCAGTACTTC | CASKSFARNGYEQYF
TRBJ2-7 | TRBV12-3/TRBV12-4 | TRBD1 | few | TGTGCCAGCAGGCCGGGACAGGGGGCGCTTGAGCAGTACTTC | CASRPGQGALEQYF
TRBJ2-7 | TRBV7-6 | . | many | TGTGCCAGCAGCGGCTGCCGCGGGGAATGCGAGCAGTACTTC | CASSGCRGECEQYF
TRBJ2-7 | TRBV15 | . | many | TGTGCCACCAGCAGAGTGGCGGGCTACGAGCAGTACTTC | CATSRVAGYEQYF
TRBJ1-3 | TRBV28 | TRBD1 | . | TGTGCCAGCAGGCAGGGGGCTGGAAACACCATATATTTT | CASRQGAGNTIYF
TRBJ1-6 | TRBV28 | . | many | TGTGCCAGCAGACGCCCTATCCGGGTTAGCTCCTATAATTCACCCCTCCACTTT | CASRRPIRVSSYNSPLHF
TRBJ1-2 | TRBV28 | TRBD1 | . | TGTGCCAGCAGTTTATACACAGGGGTGGGGGGCTACACCTTC | CASSLYTGVGGYTF
TRBJ2-3 | TRBV7-8 | TRBD2 | . | TGTGCCAGCACATTAGCGGGAGGGTCCGATACGCAGTATTTT | CASTLAGGSDTQYF
TRBJ2-1 | TRBV5-1 | . | many | TGCGCCAGCAGTTATAGCCGAGGTGAGCAGTTCTTC | CASSYSRGEQFF
TRBJ2-7 | TRBV15 | TRBD2 | many | TGTGCCACCAGCCCCCTAGGGGCGGGAGGTTTCTACGAGCAGTACTTC | CATSPLGAGGFYEQYF
TRBJ2-1 | TRBV6-1 | TRBD2 | . | TGTGCCAGCAGAATAACTAGCGGGAGACACAATGAGCAGTTCTTC | CASRITSGRHNEQFF
TRBJ2-1 | TRBV6-1 | . | many | TGTGCCAGCAGTGGGAGGGCCAGGAGCTCCTACAATGAGCAGTTCTTC | CASSGRARSSYNEQFF
TRBJ2-5 | TRBV27 | . | many | TGTGCCAGCAGTTCCCATGGACGGTTTCAAGAGACCCAGTACTTC | CASSSHGRFQETQYF
TRBJ2-3 | TRBV12-3/TRBV12-4 | TRBD2 | many | TGTGCCAGCAGTGGGTGGGGGGGGACCACAGATACGCAGTATTTT | CASSGWGGTTDTQYF
TRBJ2-2 | TRBV5-1 | . | many | TGCGCCAGCAGCTTGTCGCAGGTTCGGGGCGGGGAGCTGTTTTTT | CASSLSQVRGGELFF
TRBJ1-3 | TRBV6-1 | TRBD1 | many | TGTGCCAGCAGCAACAGGGGGCTAAGTGGAAACACCATATATTTT | CASSNRGLSGNTIYF
TRBJ2-7 | TRBV20-1 | TRBD1 | medium-sized | TGCAGTGCCACCGGGACAGGGGGGTACGAGCAGTACTTC | CSATGTGGYEQYF
TRBJ2-1 | TRBV29-1 | TRBD1 | many | TGCAGCGTTGATAGGGGAGGGACAGGGTCCTACAATGAGCAGTTCTTC | CSVDRGGTGSYNEQFF
TRBJ2-3 | TRBV7-2 | . | many | TGTGCCAGCAGCAACAACCAGGGGTGGGGCACAGATACGCAGTATTTT | CASSNNQGWGTDTQYF
TRBJ2-7 | TRBV25-1 | . | few | TGTGCCAGCAGTGAAGGGTGGGAGCAGTACTTC | CASSEGWEQYF
TRBJ1-2 | TRBV20-1 | . | many | TGCAGTGCCCGAGAGTGGGGTTACACCTTC | CSAREWGYTF
TRBJ1-6 | TRBV5-1 | TRBD1 | many | TGCGCCAGCAGCTTCTTCCCCGGGACAGCGGATAATTCACCCCTCCACTTT | CASSFFPGTADNSPLHF
TRBJ1-1 | TRBV5-1 | . | . | TGCGCCAGCAGCCGCGAGCCGGGCCAGAAACAGGGAGCTTTCTTT | CASSREPGQKQGAFF